This T cell receptor (beta chain) was captured by sequencing in a study of cytomegalovirus exposure and HLA in healthy donors. PCR employed 60 Vbeta and 13 Jbeta primers. Sequenced by immunoSEQ multiplex PCR; TCRdb stores in-frame clones only, minus some. The sample contains 150,000 to 200,000 clones, about four fifths of which appear only once. J lost 6 bases, V lost 7 bases, and 12 bases had no gene match. Germline values: CDR1 SNHLY, CDR2 FYNNEI. The CDR3 length is 15 residues. Sequencing was carried out using PBMCs. The source of this sequence is a woman in her 30s in good health and CMV-seropositive. The V gene is TRBV2, the J gene TRBJ1-2, with 9 nucleotides matching TRBD1. The CDR3 sequence: CASKGTGRYENGYTF. The CDR3 region has the DNA TGTGCCAGCAAAGGGACAGGGAGGTACGAAAATGGCTACACCTTC.